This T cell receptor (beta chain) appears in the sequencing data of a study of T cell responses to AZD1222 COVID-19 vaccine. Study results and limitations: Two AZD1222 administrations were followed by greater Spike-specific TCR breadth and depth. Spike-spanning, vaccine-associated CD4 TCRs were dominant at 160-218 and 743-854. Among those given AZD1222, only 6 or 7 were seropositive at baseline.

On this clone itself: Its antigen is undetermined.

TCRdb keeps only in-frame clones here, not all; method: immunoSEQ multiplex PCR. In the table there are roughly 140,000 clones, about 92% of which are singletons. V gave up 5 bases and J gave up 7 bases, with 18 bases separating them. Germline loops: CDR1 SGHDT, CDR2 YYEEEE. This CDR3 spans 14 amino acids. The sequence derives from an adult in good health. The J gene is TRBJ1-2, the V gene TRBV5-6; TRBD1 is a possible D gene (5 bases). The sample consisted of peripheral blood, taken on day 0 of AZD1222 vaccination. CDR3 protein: CASRLTTGPRGYTF. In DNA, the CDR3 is TGTGCCAGCAGACTGACGACGGGGCCTCGTGGCTACACCTTC.